This T cell receptor (beta chain) was profiled in a study of blood T cell repertoires in COVID-19. Overall study context: Specimens from acute and convalescent COVID-19 originated in the United States, Italy and Spain.

In the authors' workflow: Researchers report that nucleated cell counts were estimated from reference gene primer amplification. The table came from immunoSEQ multiplex PCR; TCRdb's copy has only in-frame clones and leaves some out. The V and J calls and the clone size are those of that table, but D and trimming were determined from the DNA. The sample shows some 230,000 clones, roughly 80% of them seen only once. The CDR3 runs to 15 residues. Germline CDR1 and CDR2: MGHRA and YSYEKL. Trimming cost V 3 bases and J 6 bases; bases outside gene matches: 11. Sequenced input: peripheral blood. The genes are TRBV4-1 and TRBJ2-7; 7 bases line up with TRBD2. This receptor was taken from a woman under 40 who had recovered from COVID-19. DNA for the CDR3: TGCGCCAGCAGCCATACTCCCGCGGGAGCGCTCGAGCAGTACTTC. This sequence encodes CASSHTPAGALEQYF.